A single sample gave rise to the 14 T cell receptor beta chains below, sequenced in a study of T cell responses to AZD1222 COVID-19 vaccine. Here immunoSEQ multiplex PCR was the method, and the copy in TCRdb shows in-frame clones only, minus some. The sample has around 50,000 clones, about 81% seen once. Material: peripheral blood, obtained on day 0 of AZD1222 vaccination. Source of these receptors: an adult in good health.

This clone was seen once. The genes are TRBV19 and TRBJ2-7; D unclear. This CDR3 is built from 16 residues. V lost 6 bases, J lost 0 bases, and 18 bases lay in between. Germline CDR1 and CDR2: LNHDA and SQIVND (reference sequence). CDR3 loop: CASSSPVGYNSYEQYF. CDR3 bases: TGTGCCAGTAGCTCCCCCGTTGGGTACAACTCCTACGAGCAGTACTTC.

The V and J genes are TRBV28 and TRBJ1-2; D call uncertain. The CDR3 contains 12 residues. Deletions cut 4 bases from V and 7 bases from J, with 10 bases between. CDR1 and CDR2 from the germline V gene are MDHEN and SYDVKM. This chain's CDR3 is CASSSQMGGYTF. For the CDR3, the DNA is TGTGCCAGCAGTTCGCAGATGGGTGGCTACACCTTC.

J is TRBJ2-7 and V is TRBV5-1; perhaps TRBD2 as D (6 bases). CDR1 is SGHRS, CDR2 YFSETQ, per germline. Trimming took off 5 bases at V and 3 bases at J, with 12 bases between the two ends. The CDR3 has 13 residues. Here the CDR3 reads CASSRDGGYEQYF. In nucleotides, the CDR3 is TGCGCCAGCAGTCGGGACGGGGGCTACGAGCAGTACTTC.

This chain uses TRBV5-3 with TRBJ1-1; D remains ambiguous. TRBV5-3 is an ORF; its function is uncertain. This CDR3 contains 11 residues. Trimming left V 3 bases short and J 1 base short, with 1 base between. Here the CDR3 DNA reads TGTGCCAGAAGCTCGAACACTGAAGCTTTCTTT. Translating it yields CARSSNTEAFF.

The chain uses TRBV15 and TRBJ1-3, with D uncertain. The CDR3 length is 15 residues. Germline lookup yields CDR1 LNHNV and CDR2 YYDKDF (reference sequence). V lost 9 bases and J lost 2, with 17 bases in between. Here the CDR3 reads CATTLDRIAGNTIYF. In DNA, the CDR3 is TGTGCCACTACCTTAGATCGAATCGCTGGAAACACCATATATTTT.

V gene TRBV24-1 combines with J gene TRBJ2-2; D gene ambiguous. Trimming removed 0 bases from V and 5 bases from J, with 9 bases in between. The CDR3 totals 15 residues. Germline loops: CDR1 KGHDR, CDR2 SFDVKD. The CDR3 reads CATSDLQIQTGELFF. CDR3 nucleotide sequence: TGTGCCACCAGTGATTTGCAGATACAGACCGGGGAGCTGTTTTTT.

This clone was recorded once. The chain recombines TRBV5-1 with TRBJ2-6; TRBD1 might be the D (5 bases). Trimming shortened V by 0 bases and J by 4 bases, and 17 bases separated the two germline ends. This CDR3 is built from 18 residues. Per the germline V gene, CDR1 is SGHRS and CDR2 is YFSETQ. CDR3 in amino acids: CASSLEGTGVFGANVLTF. The CDR3 nucleotides read TGCGCCAGCAGCTTGGAGGGTACAGGCGTCTTCGGGGCCAACGTCCTGACTTTC.

V gene TRBV7-9 combines with J gene TRBJ1-5; 9 bases fit TRBD1. The CDR3 is made up of 16 amino acids. V was clipped by 5 bases and J by 7 bases; unmatched bases: 12. Germline V gives CDR1 SEHNR, CDR2 FQNEAQ (reference sequence). The CDR3 spells CASSPGTGWARQPQHF. The CDR3 DNA is TGTGCCAGCAGCCCCGGGACAGGGTGGGCCCGGCAGCCCCAGCATTTT.

In this sample, this clone turned up once. J is TRBJ1-1 and V is TRBV7-2; 10 nucleotides align to TRBD1. CDR1 and CDR2 from the germline V gene are SGHTA and FQGNSA. The CDR3 spans 15 residues. V lost 0 bases, J lost 5 bases, and 3 bases stayed unmatched. CDR3 DNA: TGTGCCAGCAGCTTAGCGCGGACAGGGGGGACTGAAGCTTTCTTT. Residues: CASSLARTGGTEAFF.

This sequence joins TRBV7-9 and TRBJ1-2; D possibly corresponds to TRBD1 (5 bases). This CDR3 spans 14 amino acids. The V gene lost 5 bases and the J gene lost 7 bases, with 17 bases spanning the gap. CDR1 and CDR2 from the germline V gene are SEHNR and FQNEAQ (reference sequence). CDR3 sequence (DNA): TGTGCCAGCAGCCGGGGGGGTTCCAATTTTGGCTACACCTTC. As protein: CASSRGGSNFGYTF. The full variable domain, in which reference TRBV7-9 and TRBJ1-2 provide the parts outside the CDR3, is DTGVSQNPRHKITKRGQNVTFRCDPISEHNRLYWYRQTLGQGPEFLTYFQNEAQLEKSRLLSDRFSAERPKGSFSTLEIQRTEQGDSAMYLCASSRGGSNFGYTFGSGTRLTVV.

The chain links TRBV7-3 to TRBJ1-2; D gene uncertain. This CDR3 is 13 amino acids long. Between the trimmed V and J ends, which lost 5 bases and 8 bases, there was a span of 15 bases. Germline assignment: CDR1 SGHTA and CDR2 FQGTGA. The CDR3 DNA follows: TGTGCCAGCAGCATGTTTGGAGGAGAAGGCTACACCTTC. It specifies CASSMFGGEGYTF.

The V gene is TRBV5-6, the J gene TRBJ1-3; D remains ambiguous. The CDR3 consists of 14 residues. Trimming stripped 3 bases from V and 2 bases from J, with 9 bases between. Germline-derived CDR1 and CDR2 are SGHDT and YYEEEE. The CDR3 DNA reads TGTGCCAGCAGCTCGACCCTCCCTGGAAACACCATATATTTT. Residues: CASSSTLPGNTIYF.

A few counts support this clone. The rearrangement joins TRBV27 to TRBJ2-2; D remains unclear. V lost 3 bases to trimming and J lost 8 bases, with 7 bases between them. The CDR3 consists of 12 residues. The germline V gene encodes CDR1 MNHEY and CDR2 SMNVEV (reference sequence). CDR3 nucleotides: TGTGCCAGCAGTTTGATTGATGGGGAGCTGTTTTTT. Protein: CASSLIDGELFF.

V is TRBV6-5 and J is TRBJ2-7; 8 bases are shared with TRBD1. Germline V gene sequence: CDR1 MNHEY, CDR2 SVGAGI. This CDR3 has 14 residues. Unmatched junction bases numbered 4, after V lost 6 bases and J lost 0 bases. CDR3: CASRTDRGSYEQYF. The CDR3 DNA reads as TGTGCCAGCAGAACCGACAGGGGCTCCTACGAGCAGTACTTC.